Below are 24 T cell receptor beta chains sequenced from a single sample in a study of T-cell reconstitution after alpha-beta-depleted transplantation in children (dated by TCRdb to 2016 to 2017). The treatment or condition label, read with the paper, signifies: allogeneic hematopoietic cell transplantation with graft depleted of TCRalphabeta T cells and CD19 B cells. Library creation used PCR. TCRdb records Illumina HiSeq 2500 as the sequencer. TCR libraries were prepared with molecular barcoding, using unique molecular identifiers to normalize TCRbeta repertoire quantification. TCRdb reanalyzed the raw reads on its own, using fastp at Q25 for trimming and MiXCR for clone calling, and kept in-frame beta chains. Merged by CDR3 protein, the rows form single entries marked with the most common genes and DNA. The sample data list about 290,000 distinct CDR3 sequences, and 9.5% to 13% of these were observed just once. The ten largest clonotypes hold about 8% of the sample.

The starting material was PBMCs, obtained before TCRalphabeta/CD19-depleted stem cell transplant. All receptors derive from a boy in the first two years of life with acute myeloid leukemia, due to receive a stem cell transplant.

This chain connects TRBV27 to TRBJ2-3, with unresolved D. The CDR3 is made up of 11 amino acids. Germline CDR1 is MNHEY and CDR2 is SMNVEV (reference sequence). Trimming pared 1 base from V and 8 bases from J, leaving 4 bases between. DNA for the CDR3: TGTGCCAGCAGTTTATTTGGTACGCAGTATTTT. This gives the protein CASSLFGTQYF.

This clonotype came up many times. V usage is TRBV7-2 and J usage is TRBJ2-5; 12 bases are a match to TRBD1. V dropped 0 bases and J dropped 5; count of bases not matched to a gene: 1. CDR3 length: 15 residues. Germline assignment: CDR1 SGHTA and CDR2 FQGNSA. CDR3 nucleotides: TGTGCCAGCAGCTTAGCGGGACAGGGGGCGGAGACCCAGTACTTC. Amino acids: CASSLAGQGAETQYF.

V is TRBV12-3 or TRBV12-4 and J is TRBJ2-2; the D gene is possibly TRBD2 (6 bases). The V end was cut by 3 bases, the J end by 2 bases, with 13 bases between. There are 16 residues in the CDR3. The CDR3 coding sequence is TGTGCCAGCAGTTTGGGGACTGGGTTAAACACCGGGGAGCTGTTTTTT. It translates to CASSLGTGLNTGELFF.

This clonotype was counted many times. In DNA, the CDR3 is TGTGCCATCAGTGAGTCGGTTAGCGGGGGCTACGAGCAGTACTTC. It codes for CAISESVSGGYEQYF. The chain recombines TRBV10-3 with TRBJ2-7; TRBD2 agrees at 9 bases. CDR1 is ENHRY, CDR2 SYGVKD, per germline. The CDR3 is 15 amino acids. V lost 0 bases to trimming and J lost 3 bases; unmatched junction nucleotides: 3.

This clonotype has a count of ten or more. This chain links TRBV29-1 with TRBJ1-1; D unclear. V was trimmed by 8 bases and J by 6 bases, leaving 10 bases between them. The CDR3 is made up of 10 amino acids. CDR1 and CDR2 from the germline V gene are SQVTM and ANQGSEA. In DNA form, the CDR3 reads TGCAGCCCGGGAGGGCCTGAAGCTTTCTTT. Protein product: CSPGGPEAFF.

This clonotype was seen many times. This rearrangement joins TRBV10-3 to TRBJ2-1; 10 bases align to TRBD2. The CDR3 has 14 residues. The germline CDR1 and CDR2 sequences are ENHRY and SYGVKD. V lost 9 bases and J lost 4; bases outside the gene matches: 6. The CDR3 DNA sequence: TGTGCCATATTAGCGGGGGGTAATTACAATGAGCAGTTCTTC. It encodes CAILAGGNYNEQFF.

The chain has TRBV12-3 or TRBV12-4 and TRBJ2-7, with D maybe TRBD1 (5 bases). CDR3 length: 14 residues. V lost 3 bases, J lost 4 bases, and 13 bases lay in between. The CDR3 protein is CASSLTGREYEQYF. CDR3 bases: TGTGCCAGCAGTTTGACGGGCAGGGAATACGAGCAGTACTTC.

This clonotype occurred many times. This chain links TRBV21-1 with TRBJ1-4; whether TRBD1, the table's D call, matches the DNA was not checked. TRBV21-1 represents a pseudogene. The length of the CDR3 is 17 residues. The CDR3 DNA is TGTGCCAGCAGCAAAGTAGGGACAGCCTCAACTAATGAAAAACTGTTTTTT. It translates to CASSKVGTASTNEKLFF.

This clonotype appeared many times. V is TRBV6-5 and J is TRBJ2-4; 7 positions match TRBD2. CDR3 size: 13 residues. In germline, CDR1 is MNHEY, CDR2 SVGAGI. After removal of 0 bases from V and 16 bases from J, the junction contained 9 bases not matched to a gene. CDR3 nucleotide sequence: TGTGCCAGCAGTTACTCGCCGCGGGGGTCCCAATACTTC. Protein sequence: CASSYSPRGSQYF.

The chain uses TRBV11-2 and TRBJ1-5; no reliable D call. Germline CDR1 reads SGHAT; CDR2 reads FQNNGV. CDR3 length equals 15 residues. V gave up 0 bases and J gave up 0 bases, with 6 bases separating them. The CDR3 protein is CASSLDGPSNQPQHF. The DNA for the CDR3 is TGTGCCAGCAGCTTAGATGGCCCTAGCAATCAGCCCCAGCATTTT.

The table lists this clonotype with a count of one. A much larger clonotype is one base distant, so this may be a read error. The chain uses TRBV10-3 and TRBJ2-6; no definite D call. CDR1 and CDR2 (germline): ENHRY, SYGVKD. V lost 8 bases and J 6 bases, leaving 5 bases between the germline ends. The CDR3 covers 11 residues. The CDR3 loop reads CAIREANVLTF. DNA of the CDR3: TGTGCCATCCGCGAGGCCAACGTCCTGACTTTC.

Remarks on this clonotype: A much bigger clone sits one base away, suggesting this may be a read error. The J gene is TRBJ1-5, the V gene TRBV25-1, with unresolved D. The CDR3 extends over 15 amino acids. Germline assignment: CDR1 MGHDK and CDR2 SYGVNS. The DNA for the CDR3 is TGTGCCCGCAGTGAATTGGGCAATAGCGATCAGCCCCAGCATTTT. It specifies CARSELGNSDQPQHF.

This clonotype was detected ten times or more. The gene calls are TRBV20-1 and TRBJ2-1; D uncertain. V was cut by 6 bases and J by 0 bases, with 15 bases left in between. CDR3 length: 15 amino acids. CDR1 is DFQATT, CDR2 SNEGSKA, per germline (reference sequence). This CDR3 is CSATWTLSSYNEQFF. For the CDR3, the DNA is TGCAGTGCCACCTGGACCTTGAGCTCCTACAATGAGCAGTTCTTC.

This clonotype was counted ten times or more. The V and J genes are TRBV7-3 and TRBJ2-2; D ambiguous. V lost 9 bases and J lost 3, with 14 bases in between. This CDR3 is 14 amino acids long. Germline assignment: CDR1 SGHTA and CDR2 FQGTGA. CDR3 nucleotides: TGTGCCAGTCCCGGGTCTCGGGACACCGGGGAGCTGTTTTTT. It is translated as CASPGSRDTGELFF. The variable domain in full, with the rest retrieved from reference TRBV7-3 and TRBJ2-2, is GAGVSQTPSNKVTEKGKYVELRCDPISGHTALYWYRQSLGQGPEFLIYFQGTGAADDSGLPNDRFFAVRPEGSVSTLKIQRTERGDSAVYLCASPGSRDTGELFFGEGSRLTVL.

The CDR3 DNA reads TGTGCCTGCTGTTCATTACCGTGGACGCCAGGGAACACTGAAGCTTTCTTT. Residues: CACCSLPWTPGNTEAFF. The chain joins TRBV3-1 to TRBJ1-1; unclear D gene. Germline CDR1 reads LGHDT; CDR2 reads YNNKEL (reference sequence). V lost 11 bases and J 1 base, leaving 26 bases between the germline ends. CDR3 length: 17 amino acids.

This clonotype was seen at least ten times. The V gene is TRBV20-1, the J gene TRBJ2-7; D possibly corresponds to TRBD1 (5 bases). Trimming took off 3 bases at V and 5 bases at J, with 17 bases between the two ends. In germline, CDR1 is DFQATT, CDR2 SNEGSKA (reference sequence). The CDR3 extends over 14 amino acids. The CDR3 reads CSASPPRASNEQYF. Written as DNA, the CDR3 is TGCAGTGCTAGCCCCCCCAGGGCCAGCAACGAGCAGTACTTC.

This clonotype has just a few counts. The V and J genes are TRBV19 and TRBJ1-3; D not resolved. Germline V gene sequence: CDR1 LNHDA, CDR2 SQIVND (reference sequence). V was clipped by 9 bases and J by 0 bases, with 15 bases between them. CDR3 size: 15 residues. The DNA for the CDR3 is TGTGCCAGCGGCGGCTTGATGAGCTCTGGAAACACCATATATTTT. Translation gives CASGGLMSSGNTIYF.

The chain recombines TRBV7-9 with TRBJ2-7; D unresolved. This CDR3 has 12 residues. CDR1 and CDR2 from the germline V gene are SEHNR and FQNEAQ (reference sequence). Deletions cut 5 bases from V and 3 bases from J, with 8 bases between. CDR3 residues: CASSASGYEQYF. CDR3 coding DNA: TGTGCCAGCAGCGCGTCCGGCTACGAGCAGTACTTC.

There are many counts of this clonotype. This sequence joins TRBV20-1 and TRBJ2-3, with a tentative D call TRBD2 (5 bases). Germline V lookup: CDR1 DFQATT, CDR2 SNEGSKA (reference sequence). V lost 0 bases and J lost 1, with 11 bases in between. The CDR3 sequence is 15 residues long. Here the CDR3 reads CSARDHRGGTDTQYF. Here the CDR3 DNA reads TGCAGTGCTAGAGATCACCGGGGTGGCACAGATACGCAGTATTTT.

This clonotype was detected many times. The chain couples TRBV3-1 to TRBJ2-3; D remains unclear. Deletions cut 3 bases from V and 3 bases from J, with 4 bases between. Germline values: CDR1 LGHDT, CDR2 YNNKEL (reference sequence). There are 12 residues in the CDR3. The CDR3 here is CASSQVTDTQYF. The CDR3 DNA sequence: TGTGCCAGCAGCCAGGTAACAGATACGCAGTATTTT.

This clonotype was counted at least ten times. The rearrangement links TRBV3-1 to TRBJ2-3; a weak D match, TRBD2 (5 bases). The V end lost 1 base, the J end lost 6 bases, and 8 bases lay between the germline ends. This CDR3 spans 13 amino acids. Germline assignment: CDR1 LGHDT and CDR2 YNNKEL (reference sequence). The CDR3 loop is CASSQGPGDTQYF. The CDR3 DNA sequence: TGTGCCAGCAGCCAAGGGCCGGGGGATACGCAGTATTTT.

In this sample, this clonotype turned up many times. The chain carries TRBV28 and TRBJ1-2, with TRBD1 matching over 9 bases. V trimming: 2 bases; J trimming: 4 bases; junction bases outside the gene matches: 5. The CDR3 is 15 residues long. Germline CDR1 MDHEN, CDR2 SYDVKM. CDR3 nucleotide sequence: TGTGCCAGCAGTTTACGGTCGACAGGGGGCTATGGCTACACCTTC. Amino acids: CASSLRSTGGYGYTF.

In its sample, this clonotype was seen a few times. The rearrangement uses TRBV25-1 and TRBJ2-1; 9 bases agree with TRBD2. The length of the CDR3 is 15 residues. Germline trimming cut 2 bases from V and 7 bases from J; bases unmatched to any gene: 6. Germline V gene data show CDR1 as MGHDK and CDR2 as SYGVNS. The CDR3, as DNA: TGTGCCAGCAGTGAACATAGCGGGAGCAGGAATGAGCAGTTCTTC. As protein: CASSEHSGSRNEQFF.

This clonotype was seen many times. The chain joins TRBV5-1 to TRBJ2-7, with 9 bases that match TRBD1. V shed 0 bases, J shed 3 bases, and the junction held 7 bases outside the gene matches. The CDR3 spans 16 residues. Germline CDR1 reads SGHRS; CDR2 reads YFSETQ. The CDR3 loop reads CASSLAQRDRDYEQYF. The CDR3 DNA is TGCGCCAGCAGCTTGGCTCAGAGGGACAGGGACTACGAGCAGTACTTC. The full variable domain, in which reference TRBV5-1 and TRBJ2-7 provide the parts outside the CDR3, is KAGVTQTPRYLIKTRGQQVTLSCSPISGHRSVSWYQQTPGQGLQFLFEYFSETQRNKGNFPGRFSGRQFSNSRSEMNVSTLELGDSALYLCASSLAQRDRDYEQYFGPGTRLTVT.